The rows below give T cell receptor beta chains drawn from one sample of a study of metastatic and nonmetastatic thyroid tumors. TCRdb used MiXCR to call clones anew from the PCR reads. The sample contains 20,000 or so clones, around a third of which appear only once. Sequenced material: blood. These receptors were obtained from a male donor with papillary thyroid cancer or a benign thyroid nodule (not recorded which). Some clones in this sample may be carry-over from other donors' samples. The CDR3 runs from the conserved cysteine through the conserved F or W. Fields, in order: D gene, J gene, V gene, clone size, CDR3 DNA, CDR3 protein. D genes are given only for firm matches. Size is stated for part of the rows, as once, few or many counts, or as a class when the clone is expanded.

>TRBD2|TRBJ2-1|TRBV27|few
TGTGCCAGCAGTTTCTCCGCGGGAGTGGGTAATGAGCAGTTCTTC
CASSFSAGVGNEQFF
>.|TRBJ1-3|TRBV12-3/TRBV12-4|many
TGTGCCAGCAGTTCCCTCCCTGTCGGAAACACCATATATTTT
CASSSLPVGNTIYF
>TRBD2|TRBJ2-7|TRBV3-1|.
TGTGCCATCAGCCTTGGTGCGGGGGAATACGAGCAGTACTTC
CAISLGAGEYEQYF
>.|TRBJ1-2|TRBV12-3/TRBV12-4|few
TGTGCCAGCAGTTTAGGCCGACGTAGCTACGGCTACACCTTC
CASSLGRRSYGYTF
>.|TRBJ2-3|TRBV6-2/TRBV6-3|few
TGTGCCAGCAGTTACGGGTCTATCGCAGATACGCAGTATTTT
CASSYGSIADTQYF
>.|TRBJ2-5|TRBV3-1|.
TGTGCCAGCATCCCGGGGGGCAGGGGGTCGAAGACCCAGTACTTC
CASIPGGRGSKTQYF
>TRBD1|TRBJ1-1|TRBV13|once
TGTGCCAGCAGCCCCGGGCCTGGACAGGGTAGGTGCAAGGACACTGAAGCTTTCTTT
CASSPGPGQGRCKDTEAFF
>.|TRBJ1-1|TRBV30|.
TGTGCCTGGAGTGTAGGAGGATTCACTGAAGCTTTCTTT
CAWSVGGFTEAFF
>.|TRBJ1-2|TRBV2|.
TGTGCCAGCAGGTGGACCGAGACTAACTATGGCTACACCTTC
CASRWTETNYGYTF
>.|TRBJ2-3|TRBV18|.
TGTGCCAGCTCATCATCAAGGGGTACAGATACGCAGTATTTT
CASSSSRGTDTQYF
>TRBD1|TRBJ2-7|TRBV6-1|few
TGTGCCAGCAGTAACAGGGGGCTTTCCTACGAGCAGTACTTC
CASSNRGLSYEQYF
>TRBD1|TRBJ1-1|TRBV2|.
TGTGCCAGCAATAGGGGACAGGAGAACATTCGGCCTTTCTTT
CASNRGQENIRPFF
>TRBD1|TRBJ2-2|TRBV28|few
TGTGCCAGCAGTCCAAACCGTGACGTGACAGGGCGAACCGGGGAGCTGTTTTTT
CASSPNRDVTGRTGELFF
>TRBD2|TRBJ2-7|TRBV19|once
TGTGCCAGTAGTCCTGGGACTAGCGGGGAGCGCGATCAGTACTTC
CASSPGTSGERDQYF
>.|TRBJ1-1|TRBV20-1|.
TGCAGTGCTAGATTTGGAAGCACTGAAGCTTTCTTT
CSARFGSTEAFF
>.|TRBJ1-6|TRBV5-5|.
TGTGCCAGCAGACGGGACCGGGATTCACCCCTCCACTTT
CASRRDRDSPLHF
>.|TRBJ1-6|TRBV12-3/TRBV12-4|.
TGTGCCAGCAGTTTGTCGGACAACTATAATTCACCCCTCCACTTT
CASSLSDNYNSPLHF
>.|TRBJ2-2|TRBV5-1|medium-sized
TGCGCCAGCAGCCTGTCAGGGAACACCGGGGAGCTGTTTTTT
CASSLSGNTGELFF
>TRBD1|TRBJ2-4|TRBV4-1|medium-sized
TGCGCCAGCAGCGGGACAGGGGGAAACATTCAGTACTTC
CASSGTGGNIQYF
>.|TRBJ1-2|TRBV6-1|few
TGTGCCAGCAGTGAATGTAAAGCTATCTATGGCTACACCTTC
CASSECKAIYGYTF
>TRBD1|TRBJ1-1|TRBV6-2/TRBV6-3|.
TGTGCCAGCAGTTACCCCAGGGGGGGGACGAACACTGAAGCTTTCTTT
CASSYPRGGTNTEAFF
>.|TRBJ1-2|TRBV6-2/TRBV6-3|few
TGTGCCAGCAGTTTCTTACGACGGTCTCGTGGAGGCTACACCTTC
CASSFLRRSRGGYTF
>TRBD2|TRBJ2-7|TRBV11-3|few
TGTGCCAGCAGTAAAGCTAGCGGGAGCCAAACCTACGAGCAGTACTTC
CASSKASGSQTYEQYF
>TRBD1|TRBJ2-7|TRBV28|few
TGTGCCAGCAGCGCCGATGCAGGGGGCGGCGAGCAGTACTTC
CASSADAGGGEQYF
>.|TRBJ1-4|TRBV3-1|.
TGTGCCAGCGTTGGGAAGGATGAAAAACTGTTTTTT
CASVGKDEKLFF
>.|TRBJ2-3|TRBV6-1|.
TGTGCCAGCATGCAGGAACAGATCACAGATACGCAGTATTTT
CASMQEQITDTQYF
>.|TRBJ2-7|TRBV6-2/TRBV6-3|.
TGTGCCAGCAGTTACTCTGACAGCTCCTACGAGCAGTACTTC
CASSYSDSSYEQYF